This T cell receptor beta chain was captured in a study of patients and donors after allogeneic stem cell transplantation. Germline trimming cut 3 bases from V and 2 bases from J; bases unmatched to any gene: 11. This CDR3 comprises 17 residues. Germline V lookup: CDR1 LGHDT, CDR2 YNNKEL (reference sequence). One entry per CDR3 protein, called by TCRdb with MiXCR from the RT-PCR reads. This sample yields 150,000 to 200,000 distinct CDR3 sequences, of which about 30% are seen a single time; 3.2% belongs to the top ten. The sequencing input was blood, either unsorted or a sorted T cell fraction (not recorded which). This TCR was sampled from a human donor who was either an allogeneic HSCT recipient or a stem cell or donor lymphocyte infusion donor (not recorded which). It is not recorded whose cells these are; they may come from a transplant donor. The chain links TRBV3-1 to TRBJ2-5; 8 nucleotides match TRBD1. DNA for the CDR3: TGTGCCAGCAGCCACCTAGGACAGGGTTTGAAGCAAGAGACCCAGTACTTC. Amino acids: CASSHLGQGLKQETQYF.